This T cell receptor (beta chain) was documented in a study of CD8 T cells in Susac syndrome. RNA totalling about 0.5 to 1 ug underwent reverse transcription with random hexamers. Amplification of TCR beta CDR3 by immunoSEQ multiplex PCR spanned 54 Vbeta and 13 Jbeta. TCRdb analysed the immunoSEQ multiplex PCR reads with MiXCR anew, one entry per CDR3 protein. In the table there are some 120,000 distinct CDR3 sequences, 90% to 95% of which are singletons. V lost 5 bases and J lost 0, with 5 bases in between. There are 13 residues in the CDR3. As for this clonotype: Its antigen is unknown.

The individuals used as controls were healthy donors who had been matched for both age and sex. Negative isolation was applied to CD8+ and CD4+ T cells, and FACS enrichment was applied to TEMRA cells. General study findings and limits: An acknowledgment was made by the study that its TCR sequencing and HLA analysis involved relatively few individuals.

The clonotype was recovered from a human donor in good health. The sequencing sample was made of CD4+ T cells from PBMCs. This chain joins TRBV12-3 or TRBV12-4 and TRBJ1-3; D is uncertain. CDR3 DNA: TGTGCCAGCAGTGTTCCCTCTGGAAACACCATATATTTT. As protein: CASSVPSGNTIYF.